These T cell receptor beta chains were read from a single sample in a study of CDR3 diversity in severe acne. MiXCR was run by TCRdb on the PCR reads, yielding one entry per CDR3 protein. The sample holds roughly 79,000 distinct CDR3 sequences, under 55% seen once. The sequencing sample was made of blood. These receptors were obtained from a male donor with severe acne vulgaris. The CDR3 runs from the conserved cysteine through the conserved F or W. The order of the fields is CDR3 protein, CDR3 DNA, J gene, V gene, D gene, clone size. A D gene is named only where the DNA matches it firmly. Part of the rows lack a size; the others show once, few, many or a class for expanded clones.

CDR3 protein: CASRSGKYNEQFF
CDR3 DNA: TGTGCCAGCAGGAGCGGGAAATACAATGAGCAGTTCTTC
J gene: TRBJ2-1
V gene: TRBV28
D gene: TRBD2
clone size: .

CDR3 protein: CASSYSGTSGSDEQYF
CDR3 DNA: TGTGCCAGCAGTTACTCCGGGACTAGCGGGAGTGACGAGCAGTACTTC
J gene: TRBJ2-7
V gene: TRBV6-5
D gene: TRBD2
clone size: once

CDR3 protein: CSAIRQGPVTSYEQYF
CDR3 DNA: TGCAGTGCGATTCGGCAGGGCCCCGTGACCTCCTACGAGCAGTACTTC
J gene: TRBJ2-7
V gene: TRBV20-1
D gene: .
clone size: once

CDR3 protein: CASSEGLAGSYEQYF
CDR3 DNA: TGTGCCAGCAGTGAGGGACTAGCGGGATCCTACGAGCAGTACTTC
J gene: TRBJ2-7
V gene: TRBV6-1
D gene: TRBD2
clone size: many

CDR3 protein: CASSKGHASSYEQYF
CDR3 DNA: TGTGCCAGCAGCAAGGGACACGCGAGCTCCTACGAGCAGTACTTC
J gene: TRBJ2-7
V gene: TRBV7-2
D gene: .
clone size: few

CDR3 protein: CATSSWTSGGYEQYF
CDR3 DNA: TGTGCCACCAGCAGTTGGACTAGCGGGGGCTACGAGCAGTACTTC
J gene: TRBJ2-7
V gene: TRBV15
D gene: TRBD2
clone size: once

CDR3 protein: CSATSRLADSYEQYF
CDR3 DNA: TGCAGTGCTACGTCTAGACTAGCGGACTCCTACGAGCAGTACTTC
J gene: TRBJ2-7
V gene: TRBV20-1
D gene: TRBD2
clone size: few

CDR3 protein: CASSEGGLHQPQHF
CDR3 DNA: TGCGCCAGCAGTGAGGGAGGGTTGCATCAGCCCCAGCATTTT
J gene: TRBJ1-5
V gene: TRBV10-1
D gene: .
clone size: few

CDR3 protein: CASNPMPSHEQYF
CDR3 DNA: TGTGCCAGCAACCCGATGCCCTCCCACGAGCAGTACTTC
J gene: TRBJ2-7
V gene: TRBV12-3/TRBV12-4
D gene: .
clone size: .

CDR3 protein: CASLLWDASPLHF
CDR3 DNA: TGTGCCAGCTTATTGTGGGATGCTTCACCCCTCCACTTT
J gene: TRBJ1-6
V gene: TRBV2
D gene: .
clone size: .

CDR3 protein: CASTVSGQAISGTNVLTF
CDR3 DNA: TGTGCCAGCACCGTCTCCGGACAGGCTATCTCTGGGACCAACGTCCTGACTTTC
J gene: TRBJ2-6
V gene: TRBV7-3
D gene: TRBD1
clone size: .

CDR3 protein: CASSQATRAGWDENIQYF
CDR3 DNA: TGCGCCAGCAGCCAAGCCACGAGAGCGGGATGGGACGAAAACATTCAGTACTTT
J gene: TRBJ2-4
V gene: TRBV4-1
D gene: TRBD2
clone size: .

CDR3 protein: CASSAAGTGAYNEQLF
CDR3 DNA: TGTGCCAGCAGTGCCGCCGGGACAGGGGCATACAATGAGCAGCTCTTC
J gene: TRBJ2-1
V gene: TRBV6-4
D gene: TRBD1
clone size: .

CDR3 protein: CSVRQGADGYTF
CDR3 DNA: TGCAGCGTGCGACAGGGGGCGGATGGCTACACCTTC
J gene: TRBJ1-2
V gene: TRBV29-1
D gene: TRBD1
clone size: .

CDR3 protein: CASSSSVAEAFF
CDR3 DNA: TGTGCCAGCAGCTCGTCCGTGGCTGAAGCTTTCTTT
J gene: TRBJ1-1
V gene: TRBV7-2
D gene: .
clone size: once

CDR3 protein: CSAPGSGRVSYEQYF
CDR3 DNA: TGCAGTGCTCCTGGGAGCGGGAGAGTGTCCTACGAGCAGTACTTC
J gene: TRBJ2-7
V gene: TRBV20-1
D gene: TRBD2
clone size: many

CDR3 protein: CASSESAGFTDTQYF
CDR3 DNA: TGCGCCAGCAGTGAGTCGGCGGGCTTCACAGATACGCAGTATTTT
J gene: TRBJ2-3
V gene: TRBV10-1
D gene: .
clone size: medium-sized

CDR3 protein: CASSDRGTYNEQFF
CDR3 DNA: TGTGCCAGCAGTGACAGGGGAACATATAATGAGCAGTTCTTC
J gene: TRBJ2-1
V gene: TRBV12-3/TRBV12-4
D gene: TRBD1
clone size: few

CDR3 protein: CASTIGTSYMDEQFF
CDR3 DNA: TGTGCCAGCACTATCGGGACTTCGTACATGGATGAGCAGTTCTTC
J gene: TRBJ2-1
V gene: TRBV12-3/TRBV12-4
D gene: .
clone size: .